The 19 T cell receptor beta chains below all came from one sample that was sequenced in a study of cytomegalovirus exposure and HLA in healthy donors. With 60 Vbeta and 13 Jbeta primers, the PCR was carried out. The repertoire was sequenced with immunoSEQ multiplex PCR; TCRdb's copy has only in-frame clones and lacks some. Here the sample table reports over 80,000 clones. The material sequenced was PBMCs. The source is a girl aged 5-17 years in good health and CMV-seropositive.

The chain uses TRBV10-3 and TRBJ2-7; D is perhaps TRBD2 (5 bases). The CDR3 is 12 amino acids. Trimming took off 3 bases at V and 8 bases at J, with 11 bases between the two ends. Germline V gives CDR1 ENHRY, CDR2 SYGVKD. As DNA, the CDR3 is TGTGCCATCAGTGATGGACTCCCCCAGCAGTACGTC. This encodes CAISDGLPQQYV.

The chain joins TRBV7-2 to TRBJ1-2; tentatively, D is TRBD1 (5 bases). V was shortened by 5 bases and J by 8 bases, with 15 bases between the two germline ends. The CDR3 consists of 13 residues. Germline V lookup: CDR1 SGHTA, CDR2 FQGNSA. The chain's CDR3 is CASSPRGRGGYTF. CDR3 sequence (DNA): TGTGCCAGCAGCCCCCGGGGGAGAGGCGGCTACACCTTC.

V is TRBV5-4 and J is TRBJ1-6; D perhaps matches TRBD1 (5 bases). Germline V gives CDR1 SGHNT, CDR2 YYREEE (reference sequence). V dropped 4 bases and J dropped 0 bases, with 14 bases sitting between them. This CDR3 contains 17 residues. CDR3 bases: TGTGCCAGCAGCAAAGACAGTGTTAGCTCCTATAATTCACCCCTCCACTTT. This gives the protein CASSKDSVSSYNSPLHF.

The chain is built from TRBV28 and TRBJ2-7, with 8 bases matching TRBD2. The CDR3 extends over 15 amino acids. V was clipped by 5 bases and J by 4 bases; unmatched bases: 10. Per the germline V gene, CDR1 is MDHEN and CDR2 is SYDVKM. Written as DNA, the CDR3 is TGTGCCAGCAGTGCCCTGGCGGGGGGCTCTTACGAGCAGTACGTC. It codes for CASSALAGGSYEQYV.

The J gene is TRBJ2-7, the V gene TRBV4-3; D is unclear. Germline V gene sequence: CDR1 LGHNA, CDR2 YSLEER. Trimming pared 0 bases from V and 4 bases from J, leaving 16 bases between. The CDR3 is 16 residues long. Written as DNA, the CDR3 is TGCGCCAGCAGCCAAGAGTCAGGTGGATCCCTTTACGAGCAGTACTTC. It specifies CASSQESGGSLYEQYF.

The chain has TRBV4-1 and TRBJ1-6, with 9 bases that match TRBD1. Germline V gene sequence: CDR1 MGHRA, CDR2 YSYEKL. V dropped 3 bases and J dropped 8; count of bases not matched to a gene: 2. This CDR3 spans 14 amino acids. DNA for the CDR3: TGCGCCAGCAGCCAGGGACAGGGATATTCACCCCTCCACTTT. This gives the protein CASSQGQGYSPLHF.

In terms of frequency, this clone is medium-sized. Other DNA sequences within the sample encode an identical CDR3. The chain recombines TRBV7-2 with TRBJ1-2; TRBD1 agrees at 7 bases. The V segment lost 4 bases and the J segment 6 bases; nucleotides outside the gene matches: 5. The CDR3 has 13 amino acids. From germline, CDR1 is SGHTA and CDR2 FQGNSA. CDR3: CASSSGQVHGYTF. CDR3 coding DNA: TGTGCCAGCAGCTCAGGACAGGTTCATGGCTACACCTTC.

This rearrangement joins TRBV4-1 to TRBJ2-1, with D possibly being TRBD1 (6 bases). Trimming removed 6 bases from V and 0 bases from J, with 9 bases in between. Germline V gives CDR1 MGHRA, CDR2 YSYEKL. This CDR3 is 14 amino acids long. CDR3 nucleotide sequence: TGCGCCAGCAGGCGGACAGCCTCCTACAATGAGCAGTTCTTC. The encoded protein is CASRRTASYNEQFF.

V gene TRBV9 combines with J gene TRBJ1-2, with 9 bases lining up with TRBD1. J was trimmed by 5 bases and V by 0 bases; bases with no gene match: 17. CDR3 length: 19 amino acids. Germline CDR1 and CDR2: SGDLS and YYNGEE. CDR3 protein: CASSVAKGLGGQGLYGYTF. CDR3 coding DNA: TGTGCCAGCAGCGTAGCGAAAGGTTTGGGGGGACAGGGACTTTATGGCTACACCTTC.

J is TRBJ2-5 and V is TRBV4-2; 9 bases are shared with TRBD1. The CDR3 contains 17 residues. The trim removed 0 bases at V and 7 bases at J, leaving 12 bases unmatched. CDR1 LGHNA and CDR2 YNFKEQ come from the germline V gene. DNA for the CDR3: TGTGCCAGCAGCCAAGATTTACCGGACAGGGGCCCAGGGACCCAGTACTTC. This encodes CASSQDLPDRGPGTQYF.

This chain connects TRBV30 to TRBJ1-4, with a tentative D call TRBD1 (6 bases). With 2 bases removed from V and 6 bases from J, the gap between germline ends came to 13 bases. This CDR3 comprises 14 residues. The germline V gene has CDR1 GTSNPN and CDR2 SVGIG (reference sequence). DNA of the CDR3: TGTGCCTGGAGTTCCGGGGGGGCGTATGAAAAACTGTTTTTT. As protein: CAWSSGGAYEKLFF.

V is TRBV6-5 and J is TRBJ2-2; D not certain. The CDR3 has 16 residues. The V gene lost 2 bases and the J gene lost 3 bases, with 13 bases spanning the gap. In germline, CDR1 is MNHEY, CDR2 SVGAGI. CDR3: CASSYAAGSYTGELFF. In DNA form, the CDR3 reads TGTGCCAGCAGTTACGCAGCAGGTTCCTACACCGGGGAGCTGTTTTTT.

The V and J genes are TRBV6-1 and TRBJ2-7, with 7 bases matching TRBD1. The V gene's germline CDR1 is MNHNS and CDR2 SASEGT. V was pared by 10 bases and J by 7 bases, with 10 bases of the junction left unmatched. This CDR3 contains 12 residues. The CDR3 region is CAIRQGSGEQYF. The CDR3 DNA sequence: TGTGCCATCAGACAGGGATCGGGGGAGCAGTACTTC.

Comments on this clone: Mismatch with germline at one junction end may stem from a read error. The V and J genes are TRBV11-3 and TRBJ2-1; 15 bases fit TRBD2. Germline lookup yields CDR1 SGHNT and CDR2 YENEEA. This CDR3 has 16 amino acids. The CDR3 DNA follows: TGTGCCAGCAGCCACCCGGGACTAGCGGGGGGCAATGAGCGGTTCTTC. Translating gives CASSHPGLAGGNERFF. The variable domain in full, with the rest retrieved from reference TRBV11-3 and TRBJ2-1, is EAGVVQSPRYKIIEKKQPVAFWCNPISGHNTLYWYLQNLGQGPELLIRYENEEAVDDSQLPKDRFSAERLKGVDSTLKIQPAELGDSAVYLCASSHPGLAGGNERFFGPGTRLTVL.

The chain combines TRBV6-6 with TRBJ1-1; weak D call: TRBD1 (6 bases). The V gene's germline CDR1 is MNHNY and CDR2 SVGAGI (reference sequence). Trimming removed 2 bases at V and 0 bases at J, with 10 bases between. The CDR3 is made up of 15 amino acids. The CDR3 nucleotides read TGTGCCAGCAGTTACCGGACAGAGATGAACACTGAAGCTTTCTTT. Amino acid sequence: CASSYRTEMNTEAFF.

The V call is TRBV10-3, the J call TRBJ2-7; 8 positions agree with TRBD1. V shed 5 bases and J 11 bases; nucleotides not matched to a gene: 8. The CDR3 spans 12 residues. Germline values: CDR1 ENHRY, CDR2 SYGVKD. For the CDR3, the DNA is TGTGCCATCAGTAGGGACAGGTTGTTGGAGTACGTC. Its translation is CAISRDRLLEYV.

The chain employs TRBV18 and TRBJ1-4; D is unclear. The CDR3 consists of 14 residues. V was pared by 7 bases and J by 7 bases, with 16 bases between. CDR1 and CDR2 from the germline V gene are KGHSH and LQKENI. CDR3 protein: CASCSALSTEKLFF. The CDR3 coding sequence is TGTGCCAGCTGTAGTGCTCTGAGTACTGAAAAACTGTTTTTT.

The chain has TRBV18 and TRBJ1-2; no clear D gene. Trimming took 0 bases from V and 4 from J, leaving 6 bases between them. The CDR3 is made up of 13 amino acids. Germline loops: CDR1 KGHSH, CDR2 LQKENI. Here the CDR3 reads CASSPPAGYGYTF. The CDR3 bases are TGTGCCAGCTCACCACCAGCGGGCTATGGCTACACCTTC.

With regard to this clone: One end of the junction fails to match germline, which may point to a read error. The chain uses TRBV7-9 and TRBJ1-2; TRBD1 might be the D (6 bases). CDR3 length: 11 amino acids. The germline gives CDR1 SEHNR, CDR2 FQNEAQ (reference sequence). The CDR3 sequence: CASSVPQGTAF. CDR3 DNA: TGTGCCAGCAGCGTTCCACAGGGTACGGCTTTC.